These 30 T cell receptor beta chains were sequenced from one sample in a study of beta chain features in type 1 diabetes. TCRB transcripts that were expressed got sequenced, as all of the isolated RNA had been reverse transcribed. Assay used: immunoSEQ multiplex PCR; TCRdb lists only in-frame clones, some missing. Of fewer than 350,000 clones listed, around 20% are singletons. The sample taken for sequencing was naive CD4+ T cells from blood. These receptors were taken from a young woman in good health.

This clone was found a few times. V is TRBV5-1 and J is TRBJ2-3; TRBD2 matches at 7 bases. CDR1 is SGHRS, CDR2 YFSETQ, per germline. The J segment lost 4 bases and the V segment lost 1 base, leaving 3 bases of the junction unmatched. CDR3 length: 14 residues. CDR3 nucleotide sequence: TGCGCCAGCAGCTTGAGGGAGGGAGCAGATACGCAGTATTTT. As protein: CASSLREGADTQYF.

This clone has just a few counts. The chain is built from TRBV7-2 and TRBJ2-1, with TRBD1 matching 7 bases. J lost 5 bases, V lost 5 bases, and 6 bases had no gene match. Germline loops: CDR1 SGHTA, CDR2 FQGNSA. The CDR3 is 14 residues long. CDR3 DNA: TGTGCCAGCAGCACGGTGACAGGGCACAATGAGCAGTTCTTC. It translates to CASSTVTGHNEQFF.

Only a few counts were recorded for this clone. This chain joins TRBV7-9 and TRBJ2-6, with TRBD1 as a possible D gene (6 bases). V was cut by 5 bases and J by 0 bases, with 14 bases left in between. Per germline, CDR1 SEHNR and CDR2 FQNEAQ (reference sequence). The CDR3 consists of 17 residues. The CDR3 DNA sequence: TGTGCCAGCAGCCCGACAGGAGGCAACTCTGGGGCCAACGTCCTGACTTTC. It encodes CASSPTGGNSGANVLTF.

This clone appeared a few times. V is TRBV6-1 and J is TRBJ2-7; the D is unclear. This CDR3 region has 13 residues. The V gene lost 7 bases and the J gene lost 3 bases, with 13 bases spanning the gap. CDR1 and CDR2 from the germline V gene are MNHNS and SASEGT. CDR3 coding DNA: TGTGCCAGCAAGGAAGCGCCGGTCTACGAGCAGTACTTC. Its translation is CASKEAPVYEQYF.

This sequence joins TRBV29-1 and TRBJ1-2; D not resolved. CDR1 and CDR2 from the germline V gene are SQVTM and ANQGSEA. CDR3 length: 12 amino acids. The ends were cut back, 7 bases at V and 5 bases at J, with 14 bases in the middle. Written as DNA, the CDR3 is TGCAGCGGATCCGAGTCCTCTTATGGCTACACCTTC. The encoded protein is CSGSESSYGYTF.

J is TRBJ1-2 and V is TRBV25-1; 9 bases match TRBD1. CDR3 length equals 15 residues. After removal of 7 bases from V and 6 bases from J, the junction contained 12 bases not matched to a gene. Germline V gene data show CDR1 as MGHDK and CDR2 as SYGVNS. CDR3 sequence (DNA): TGTGCCAGCAACAGCGATATACAGGGGGCGCATGGCTACACCTTC. This codes for CASNSDIQGAHGYTF.

This CDR3 reads CASSQQGIGEQFF. CDR3 DNA: TGTGCCAGCAGCCAACAGGGGATCGGTGAGCAGTTCTTC. The rearrangement uses TRBV14 and TRBJ2-1; TRBD1 might be the D (6 bases). The CDR3 loop spans 13 amino acids. Germline V gene sequence: CDR1 SGHDN, CDR2 FVKESK. V was clipped by 2 bases and J by 9 bases, with 11 bases between them.

This chain connects TRBV7-2 to TRBJ2-5; no reliable D call. The CDR3 is 13 residues long. CDR1 is SGHTA and CDR2 is FQGNSA in the germline V gene. Deletions cut 5 bases from V and 1 base from J, with 8 bases between. The CDR3 bases are TGTGCCAGCAGCCCTTCGCGCCAAGAGACCCAGTACTTC. Its protein product is CASSPSRQETQYF.

In this sample, this clone turned up a few times. V and J are TRBV19 and TRBJ2-7; D possibly corresponds to TRBD2 (7 bases). Germline lookup yields CDR1 LNHDA and CDR2 SQIVND (reference sequence). V lost 4 bases and J lost 4, with 14 bases in between. CDR3 length equals 14 residues. CDR3 coding DNA: TGTGCCAGTAGTAGTCGGGGGGCTCCATACGAGCAGTACTTC. It specifies CASSSRGAPYEQYF.

Written as DNA, the CDR3 is TGTGCCAGCAAGGAGGGCCTGGACTATGGCTACACCTTC. Its translation is CASKEGLDYGYTF. The chain combines TRBV6-5 with TRBJ1-2; the D is unclear. This CDR3 has 13 residues. Germline V gene sequence: CDR1 MNHEY, CDR2 SVGAGI. Trimming shortened V by 7 bases and J by 3 bases, and 12 bases separated the two germline ends.

This chain connects TRBV6-6 to TRBJ1-1; maybe TRBD1 (5 bases). The V gene's germline CDR1 is MNHNY and CDR2 SVGAGI (reference sequence). This CDR3 has 14 residues. V dropped 7 bases and J dropped 0 bases, with 12 bases sitting between them. CDR3 loop: CASNSRVVNTEAFF. CDR3 coding DNA: TGTGCCAGCAACTCCAGGGTAGTGAACACTGAAGCTTTCTTT.

The V call is TRBV5-6, the J call TRBJ2-3, with D possibly TRBD1 on 6 matching bases. Germline V gene sequence: CDR1 SGHDT, CDR2 YYEEEE. The CDR3 is made up of 15 amino acids. Deletions cut 0 bases from V and 2 bases from J, with 10 bases between. CDR3 coding DNA: TGTGCCAGCAGCTTGGTTGGACAGTCCACAGATACGCAGTATTTT. It translates to CASSLVGQSTDTQYF.

The chain joins TRBV7-2 to TRBJ2-7; unclear D gene. Germline V lookup: CDR1 SGHTA, CDR2 FQGNSA. V was trimmed by 1 base and J by 2 bases, leaving 12 bases between them. The CDR3 totals 15 residues. The CDR3 loop is CASSLVAPTPYEQYF. The CDR3 DNA is TGTGCCAGCAGCTTAGTAGCCCCGACCCCCTACGAGCAGTACTTC.

Only a few counts were recorded for this clone. This chain connects TRBV29-1 to TRBJ2-7; TRBD2 is a possible D gene (5 bases). CDR1 SQVTM and CDR2 ANQGSEA come from the germline V gene. The CDR3 runs to 12 residues. Trimming removed 4 bases at V and 2 bases at J, with 9 bases between. CDR3: CSVVFGTYEQYF. CDR3 in DNA: TGCAGCGTTGTGTTCGGGACCTACGAGCAGTACTTC.

The chain links TRBV27 to TRBJ2-5; maybe TRBD2 (5 bases). Trimming removed 5 bases from V and 1 base from J, with 14 bases in between. The CDR3 loop spans 15 amino acids. Germline V gene data show CDR1 as MNHEY and CDR2 as SMNVEV (reference sequence). CDR3 coding DNA: TGTGCCAGCAGTGGGGTGTCCGAGGGCCAAGAGACCCAGTACTTC. Translation: CASSGVSEGQETQYF.

This clone was recorded a few times. Other DNA variants within this sample encode the same CDR3. The gene calls are TRBV30 and TRBJ1-5, with 8 bases identical to TRBD1. The J segment lost 2 bases and the V segment lost 2 bases, leaving 2 bases of the junction unmatched. The CDR3 has 14 amino acids. CDR1 GTSNPN and CDR2 SVGIG come from the germline V gene (reference sequence). CDR3 amino acids: CAWSTGGGNQPQHF. CDR3 coding DNA: TGTGCCTGGAGTACAGGGGGTGGCAATCAGCCCCAGCATTTT. The whole variable domain, remainder taken from reference TRBV30 and TRBJ1-5, is SQTIHQWPATLVQPVGSPLSLECTVEGTSNPNLYWYRQAAGRGLQLLFYSVGIGQISSEVPQNLSASRPQDRQFILSSKKLLLSDSGFYLCAWSTGGGNQPQHFGDGTRLSIL.

This clone has just a few counts. The chain is built from TRBV4-1 and TRBJ2-6; D remains unclear. Deletions cut 5 bases from V and 0 bases from J, with 8 bases between. This CDR3 is 15 amino acids long. Germline loops: CDR1 MGHRA, CDR2 YSYEKL. The CDR3 region is CASSVESSGANVLTF. DNA of the CDR3: TGCGCCAGCAGCGTTGAGAGCTCTGGGGCCAACGTCCTGACTTTC.

The CDR3 spells CASSLVPSGGYNEQFF. The CDR3 nucleotides read TGCGCCAGCAGCTTGGTACCCAGCGGAGGGTACAATGAGCAGTTCTTC. This chain links TRBV5-1 with TRBJ2-1; D possibly corresponds to TRBD2 (6 bases). The CDR3 has 16 amino acids. Germline V lookup: CDR1 SGHRS, CDR2 YFSETQ. The V end was cut by 0 bases, the J end by 4 bases, with 14 bases between.

This clone was counted a few times. V usage is TRBV6-5 and J usage is TRBJ2-1, with TRBD1 identical over 8 bases. The V segment lost 5 bases and the J segment 6 bases; nucleotides outside the gene matches: 9. The CDR3 sequence is 15 residues long. Germline V CDR1 and CDR2: MNHEY, SVGAGI. The CDR3 loop is CASSHRQGPTNEQFF. CDR3 DNA sequence: TGTGCCAGCAGTCACAGACAGGGGCCTACCAATGAGCAGTTCTTC.

Here the CDR3 DNA reads TGTGCCTGGAGGGCAGGAGGTTATGGCTACACCTTC. Its protein product is CAWRAGGYGYTF. This chain joins TRBV30 and TRBJ1-2; D gene uncertain. V was shortened by 3 bases and J by 5 bases, with 10 bases between the two germline ends. CDR3 length equals 12 residues. Germline CDR1 is GTSNPN and CDR2 is SVGIG (reference sequence).

J is TRBJ2-1 and V is TRBV15; D possibly corresponds to TRBD2 (5 bases). The germline V and J ends were trimmed by 1 base and 0 bases, with 7 bases remaining between them. This CDR3 comprises 15 residues. Per the germline V gene, CDR1 is LNHNV and CDR2 is YYDKDF (reference sequence). The CDR3: CATSRAGNSYNEQFF. The CDR3 DNA sequence: TGTGCCACCAGCAGAGCCGGGAACTCCTACAATGAGCAGTTCTTC.

The chain links TRBV7-8 to TRBJ1-1; TRBD1 might be the D (5 bases). The CDR3 sequence is 14 residues long. V was clipped by 5 bases and J by 5 bases, with 15 bases between them. Germline V gene data show CDR1 as SGHVS and CDR2 as FQNEAQ. CDR3 sequence reads: CASSRRGSGTEAFF. Here the CDR3 DNA reads TGTGCCAGCAGCAGGAGGGGCTCGGGGACTGAAGCTTTCTTT.

The rearrangement uses TRBV4-3 and TRBJ2-7, with a weak D call TRBD2 (5 bases). The CDR3 extends over 13 amino acids. The V gene lost 0 bases and the J gene lost 6 bases, with 9 bases spanning the gap. Germline V lookup: CDR1 LGHNA, CDR2 YSLEER. The CDR3 loop is CASSQEQGGEQYF. The CDR3 DNA reads TGCGCCAGCAGCCAAGAGCAAGGAGGCGAGCAGTACTTC.

A few counts support this clone. The gene calls are TRBV4-1 and TRBJ2-3, with D unresolved. The V end was cut by 1 base, the J end by 0 bases, with 11 bases between. Germline V lookup: CDR1 MGHRA, CDR2 YSYEKL. CDR3 length equals 16 residues. The CDR3 DNA sequence: TGCGCCAGCAGCCAAGGGGCTGATCATAGCACAGATACGCAGTATTTT. It specifies CASSQGADHSTDTQYF.

CDR3 nucleotide sequence: TGTGCCAGCAGCCAAGCAGGGGACGCCTACGAGCAGTACTTC. Protein product: CASSQAGDAYEQYF. This chain connects TRBV14 to TRBJ2-7; D is possibly TRBD1 (6 bases). Germline V CDR1 and CDR2: SGHDN, FVKESK. V was clipped by 1 base and J by 2 bases, with 9 bases between them. This CDR3 has 14 amino acids.

This sequence joins TRBV29-1 and TRBJ1-1; 9 bases line up with TRBD1. V was pared by 6 bases and J by 3 bases, with 11 bases of the junction left unmatched. Germline CDR1 and CDR2: SQVTM and ANQGSEA. The CDR3 has 15 amino acids. Here the CDR3 reads CSVTPLDRGDTEAFF. As DNA, the CDR3 is TGCAGCGTGACCCCCCTGGACAGGGGTGACACTGAAGCTTTCTTT.

The J gene is TRBJ2-7, the V gene TRBV30; no reliable D call. Germline assignment: CDR1 GTSNPN and CDR2 SVGIG (reference sequence). Trimming stripped 2 bases from V and 1 base from J, with 9 bases between. This CDR3 region has 13 residues. The CDR3 protein is CAWSLTISYEQYF. The CDR3 DNA reads TGTGCCTGGAGTTTGACAATATCCTACGAGCAGTACTTC.

This clone has just a few counts. The rearrangement links TRBV13 to TRBJ2-7; 8 bases fit TRBD1. This CDR3 is 16 amino acids long. V was clipped by 6 bases and J by 3 bases; unmatched bases: 13. The germline CDR1 and CDR2 sequences are PRHDT and FYEKMQ (reference sequence). The CDR3 sequence is CASSTARDRLYYEQYF. DNA for the CDR3: TGTGCCAGCAGTACAGCCCGGGACAGGCTTTACTACGAGCAGTACTTC.

This chain's CDR3 is CASSQVRTGNEQYF. CDR3 DNA: TGCGCCAGCAGCCAAGTTAGGACGGGAAACGAGCAGTACTTC. V is TRBV4-1 and J is TRBJ2-7; D is possibly TRBD2 (5 bases). Trimming removed 1 base from V and 5 bases from J, with 12 bases in between. Germline loops: CDR1 MGHRA, CDR2 YSYEKL. This CDR3 is 14 amino acids long.

The J gene is TRBJ2-1, the V gene TRBV9; 7 nucleotides agree with TRBD2. CDR3 length: 14 residues. V gave up 1 base and J gave up 5 bases; unmatched junction bases: 3. Germline CDR1 reads SGDLS; CDR2 reads YYNGEE. CDR3 DNA: TGTGCCAGCAGCGTATCGGGGACTAACAATGAGCAGTTCTTC. Translated: CASSVSGTNNEQFF.